This is a list of T cell receptor beta chains from one sample in a study of beta chain features in type 1 diabetes. Libraries were prepared by immunoSEQ multiplex PCR; TCRdb keeps only in-frame clonotypes and omits some of them. The table has more than 300,000 clones, over 10% seen once. Material: naive CD4+ T cells from blood. Receptors originate from a woman aged 18-29 years with type 1 diabetes. Both conserved end residues are part of each CDR3. Fields, in order: V gene, D gene, clone size, CDR3 length, J gene, CDR3 DNA, CDR3 protein. The D gene is left open where the match is weak. Some rows have no size entry. The others give once, few or many, or a class for an expanded clone.

>TRBV6-5|TRBD1|-|15|TRBJ2-7
TGTGCCAGCAGTTACCGGGACAGGGGGATCTACGAGCAGTACTTC
CASSYRDRGIYEQYF
>TRBV11-1|TRBD1|-|16|TRBJ2-3
TGTGCCAGCAGCTTTCTGGGACAGGGATACACAGATACGCAGTATTTT
CASSFLGQGYTDTQYF
>TRBV9|-|few|15|TRBJ1-5
TGTGCCAGCAGCTCCGGAGGGGGGGTCGCTCAGCCCCAGCATTTT
CASSSGGGVAQPQHF
>TRBV7-9|TRBD1|-|14|TRBJ1-1
TGTGCCAGCAGCTTAGCAGGGGGCTTCACTGAAGCTTTCTTT
CASSLAGGFTEAFF
>TRBV10-3|-|-|10|TRBJ1-1
TGTGCCATCCGAGACACTGAAGCTTTCTTT
CAIRDTEAFF
>TRBV5-6|-|few|13|TRBJ1-5
TGTGCCAGCAGCTTTGGAGGGAATCAGCCCCAGCATTTT
CASSFGGNQPQHF
>TRBV15|-|-|17|TRBJ2-2
TGTGCCACCAGCAGAGACGGGGGGCCTGAGCCCGCCGGGGAGCTGTTTTTT
CATSRDGGPEPAGELFF
>TRBV28|TRBD1|-|12|TRBJ1-2
TGTGCCAGCAGTTTGACAGGGGCCGGCTACACCTTC
CASSLTGAGYTF
>TRBV6-5|TRBD1|-|14|TRBJ1-1
TGTGCCAGCAGTTACACAGGGGCCCAAGGTGAAGCTTTCTTT
CASSYTGAQGEAFF
>TRBV29-1|-|few|15|TRBJ2-6
TGCAGCGTTGTAACAGTCCCCTCTGGGGCCAACGTCCTGACTTTC
CSVVTVPSGANVLTF
>TRBV28|TRBD1|few|15|TRBJ1-4
TGTGCCAGCAACCTCAGGGGGCTTGGTGGTGAAAAACTGTTTTTT
CASNLRGLGGEKLFF
>TRBV6-5|-|few|12|TRBJ2-5
TGTGCCAGCAATCCCCCGGAAGAGACCCAGTACTTC
CASNPPEETQYF
>TRBV25-1|TRBD1|few|14|TRBJ1-1
TGTGCCAGCTGGCAGGGGGGAGCGAACACTGAAGCTTTCTTT
CASWQGGANTEAFF
>TRBV29-1|-|-|13|TRBJ2-3
TGCAGCGTTCGGACTACTGGGGCTGATACGCAGTATTTT
CSVRTTGADTQYF
>TRBV10-2|TRBD2|-|13|TRBJ2-5
TGCGCCAGCAGGACCTTAGCGGGAGGGGCCCAGTACTTC
CASRTLAGGAQYF
>TRBV7-9|TRBD1|-|13|TRBJ1-1
TGTGCCAGCAGTGACAGGGTGAACACTGAAGCTTTCTTT
CASSDRVNTEAFF
>TRBV9|-|few|15|TRBJ2-1
TGTGCCAGCAGCCAGTCCGGGAGCTCCTACAATGAGCAGTTCTTC
CASSQSGSSYNEQFF
>TRBV6-1|TRBD2|-|13|TRBJ2-5
TGTGCCAGCAGCGGGAGGGCCCGTGAGACCCAGTACTTC
CASSGRARETQYF
>TRBV18|TRBD2|few|15|TRBJ2-3
TGTGCCAGCTCACCCCTTGCGGGAGGCACAGATACGCAGTATTTT
CASSPLAGGTDTQYF
>TRBV2|-|few|15|TRBJ2-3
TGTGCCAGCAGTGAAGTGGCAGGGCGCGCAGATACGCAGTATTTT
CASSEVAGRADTQYF
>TRBV9|-|few|15|TRBJ1-6
TGTGCCAGCAGCCCACGGACGGGGATTAATTCACCCCTCCACTTT
CASSPRTGINSPLHF
>TRBV30|-|-|15|TRBJ1-3
TGTGCCTGGAGTGTTAGAGGGGGCTCTGGAAACACCATATATTTT
CAWSVRGGSGNTIYF
>TRBV28|-|few|13|TRBJ2-7
TGTGCCAGCAGTTTGGCAGGGGGGTACGAGCAGTACTTC
CASSLAGGYEQYF
>TRBV29-1|-|-|16|TRBJ1-1
TGCAGCGCCCGGTCGTCTGGGGACTACCTGAACACTGAAGCTTTCTTT
CSARSSGDYLNTEAFF
>TRBV7-2|-|few|12|TRBJ2-5
TGTGCCAGCGCGGGGCGGATGGAGACCCAGTACTTC
CASAGRMETQYF
>TRBV2|-|-|15|TRBJ1-5
TGTGCCAGCAGGGTGACAGGAGGAAACAATCAGCCCCAGCATTTT
CASRVTGGNNQPQHF
>TRBV18|-|-|14|TRBJ2-5
TGTGCCAGCTCCCTCGGGACTTACCAAGAGACCCAGTACTTC
CASSLGTYQETQYF
>TRBV7-7|TRBD1|once|17|TRBJ2-2
TGTGCTAGCAGTTTCAACCGGGACAGGTTATCGGCCGGGGAGCTGTTTTTT
CASSFNRDRLSAGELFF
>TRBV19|-|-|13|TRBJ2-7
TGTGCCAGTAGTATCTTACAGGGATACGAGCAGTACTTC
CASSILQGYEQYF
>TRBV4-2|TRBD2|-|14|TRBJ2-5
TGTGCCAGCAGCCAAGATAGGCGGGAGGGCGGCCAGTACTTC
CASSQDRREGGQYF
>TRBV7-9|TRBD2|-|15|TRBJ2-7
TGTGCCAGCAGCCGAGGAGCGGGGAGCTCCTACGAGCAGTACTTC
CASSRGAGSSYEQYF
>TRBV28|TRBD2|few|16|TRBJ2-1
TGTGCCAGCTACCCACTAGCGGGAGGGGTCTGGAATGAGCAGTTCTTC
CASYPLAGGVWNEQFF
>TRBV5-1|TRBD2|few|16|TRBJ2-1
TGCGCCAGCAGCTCTATCTTCGGGGCTAGCGGGGGGGAGCAGTTCTTC
CASSSIFGASGGEQFF
>TRBV7-9|-|few|12|TRBJ2-1
TGTGCCAGCAGCTTAGTGGCCAGTAAGCAGTTCTTC
CASSLVASKQFF
>TRBV30|TRBD2|few|14|TRBJ2-1
TGTGCCTGGAGCTCGTATCGGGGGGTCAATGAGCAGTTCTTC
CAWSSYRGVNEQFF